This paragraph reports one T cell receptor beta chain. The antigen is not known. These data belong to a study of chemoradiotherapy in HPV16-positive cancers. Whole-study context: Functional T-cell assays on two HPV16-positive patients' cells defined candidate HPV-specific clones and common TCR motifs. General study findings and limits: During treatment, candidate HPV-specific clones and E7-related motifs expanded in tumor.

Produced via immunoSEQ multiplex PCR; TCRdb's table is partial and in-frame only. The table lists more than 25,000 clones, 93% of them singletons, with roughly 17% in the top ten. The origin of this receptor is a human donor with HPV-associated anogenital cancer. Sequencing used blood, obtained from a patient who underwent chemoradiotherapy.

CDR3 amino acids: CASSYPGQYEQYF. The CDR3 DNA reads as TGTGCCAGCAGCTACCCGGGACAGTACGAGCAGTACTTC. The chain recombines TRBV5-5 with TRBJ2-7; 7 bases line up with TRBD1. The V segment lost 3 bases and the J segment 4 bases; nucleotides outside the gene matches: 4. CDR1 and CDR2 (germline): SGHKS, YYEKEE (reference sequence). The CDR3 loop spans 13 amino acids.